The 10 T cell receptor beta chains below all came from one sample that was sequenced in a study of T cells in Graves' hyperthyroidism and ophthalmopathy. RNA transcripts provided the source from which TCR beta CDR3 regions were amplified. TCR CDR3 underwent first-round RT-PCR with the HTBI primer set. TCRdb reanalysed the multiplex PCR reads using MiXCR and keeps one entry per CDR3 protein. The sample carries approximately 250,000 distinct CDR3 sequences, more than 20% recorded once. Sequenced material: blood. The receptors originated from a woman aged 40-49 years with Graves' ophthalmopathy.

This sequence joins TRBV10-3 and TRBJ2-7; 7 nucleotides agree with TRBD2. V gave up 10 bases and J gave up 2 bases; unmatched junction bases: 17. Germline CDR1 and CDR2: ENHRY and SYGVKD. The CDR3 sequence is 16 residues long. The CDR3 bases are TGTGCCACCATTGCCCGAAGCGGGGAGCCGACCTACGAGCAGTACTTC. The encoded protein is CATIARSGEPTYEQYF.

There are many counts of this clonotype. As DNA, the CDR3 is TGCGCCAGCAGCCAAGAGTCTAGCGGGTGGGGGGAGCAGTACTTC. Residues: CASSQESSGWGEQYF. The chain recombines TRBV4-1 with TRBJ2-7; TRBD2 agrees at 8 bases. The CDR3 runs 15 residues. Trimming cost V 0 bases and J 7 bases; bases outside gene matches: 8. Germline CDR1 is MGHRA and CDR2 is YSYEKL.

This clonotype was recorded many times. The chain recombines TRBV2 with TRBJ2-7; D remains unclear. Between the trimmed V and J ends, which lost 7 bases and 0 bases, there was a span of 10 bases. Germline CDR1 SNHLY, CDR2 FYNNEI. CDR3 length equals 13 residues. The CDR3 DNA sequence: TGTGCCAGCAATGGGGTCTTCTCCTACGAGCAGTACTTC. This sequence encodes CASNGVFSYEQYF.

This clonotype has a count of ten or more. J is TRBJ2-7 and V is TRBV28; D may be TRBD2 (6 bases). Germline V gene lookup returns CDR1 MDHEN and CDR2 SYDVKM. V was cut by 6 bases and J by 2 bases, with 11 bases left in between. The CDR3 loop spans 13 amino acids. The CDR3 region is CASSRDLPYEQYF. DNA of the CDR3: TGTGCCAGCAGCCGGGACTTACCCTACGAGCAGTACTTC.

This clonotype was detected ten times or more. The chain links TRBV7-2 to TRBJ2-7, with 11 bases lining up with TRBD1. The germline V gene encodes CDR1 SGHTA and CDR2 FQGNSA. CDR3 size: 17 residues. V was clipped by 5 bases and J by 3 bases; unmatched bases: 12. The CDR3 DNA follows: TGTGCCAGCAGCCCCGGACAGGGGGCAGCCGATCTCTACGAGCAGTACTTC. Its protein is CASSPGQGAADLYEQYF.

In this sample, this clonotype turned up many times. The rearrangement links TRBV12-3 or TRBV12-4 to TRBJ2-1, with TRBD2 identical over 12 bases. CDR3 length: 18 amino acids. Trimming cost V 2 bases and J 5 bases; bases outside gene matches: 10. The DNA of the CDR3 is TGTGCCAGCAGTTTAACCCCTCGGACTAGCGGGGAGAACAATGAGCAGTTCTTC. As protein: CASSLTPRTSGENNEQFF.

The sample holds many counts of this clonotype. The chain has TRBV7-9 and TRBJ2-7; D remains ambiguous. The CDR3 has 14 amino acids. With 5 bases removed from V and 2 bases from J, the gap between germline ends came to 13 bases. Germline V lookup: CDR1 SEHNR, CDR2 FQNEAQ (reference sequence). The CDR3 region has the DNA TGTGCCAGCAGCCCTCGGACGTTCACCTACGAGCAGTACTTC. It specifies CASSPRTFTYEQYF.

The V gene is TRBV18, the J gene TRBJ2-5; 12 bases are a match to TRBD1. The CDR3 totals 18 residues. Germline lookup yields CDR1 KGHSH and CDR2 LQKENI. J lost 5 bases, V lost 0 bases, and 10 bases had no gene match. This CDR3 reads CASSPPNAGTGGRETQYF. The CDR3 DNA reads TGTGCCAGCTCACCACCTAACGCCGGGACAGGGGGCCGGGAGACCCAGTACTTC. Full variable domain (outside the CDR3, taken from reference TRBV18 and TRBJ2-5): NAGVMQNPRHLVRRRGQEARLRCSPMKGHSHVYWYRQLPEEGLKFMVYLQKENIIDESGMPKERFSAEFPKEGPSILRIQQVVRGDSAAYFCASSPPNAGTGGRETQYFGPGTRLLVL.

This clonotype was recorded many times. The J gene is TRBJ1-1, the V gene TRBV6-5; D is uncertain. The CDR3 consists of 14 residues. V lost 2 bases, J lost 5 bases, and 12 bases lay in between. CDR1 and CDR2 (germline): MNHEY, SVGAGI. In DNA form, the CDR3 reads TGTGCCAGCAGTTACGAGACAATAGGTACTGAAGCTTTCTTT. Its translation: CASSYETIGTEAFF.

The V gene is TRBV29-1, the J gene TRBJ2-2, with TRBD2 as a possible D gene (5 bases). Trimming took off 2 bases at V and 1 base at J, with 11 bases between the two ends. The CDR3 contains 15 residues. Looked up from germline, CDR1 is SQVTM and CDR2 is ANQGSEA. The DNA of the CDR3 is TGCAGCGTTGAAAAGGAGGCGAGGAACACCGGGGAGCTGTTTTTT. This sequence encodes CSVEKEARNTGELFF.